The entry below describes one TCR beta chain. The target antigen is unknown. The germline gives CDR1 KGHDR, CDR2 SFDVKD. Trimming left V 3 bases short and J 4 bases short, with 11 bases between. The CDR3 spans 15 residues. The sample belongs to a study of T cells after yellow fever vaccination. 5'RACE template switching produced TCR cDNA carrying a universal primer site and UMIs. TCRdb passed the 5' RACE reads through MiXCR, listing each CDR3 protein once. The sample comprises 450,000 to 650,000 distinct CDR3 sequences, about a fifth of which are singletons, and about a sixth rests with the top ten. Study-level points and caveats: The presence of abundant clonotypes contaminating from the bulk population was possible in FACS-sorted repertoires.

The chain combines TRBV24-1 with TRBJ2-2, with D possibly TRBD1 on 5 matching bases. The source was PBMCs, collected about 20 days after the first yellow fever vaccination. This receptor was identified in a man in his late teens or twenties who received the YFV17D yellow fever vaccine. Here the CDR3 reads CATSDHRLPTGELFF. The CDR3 nucleotides read TGTGCCACCAGTGATCACAGGCTACCCACCGGGGAGCTGTTTTTT.